The 26 T cell receptor beta chains reported below all come from one sample, sequenced in a study of blood T cell repertoires in COVID-19. TCRdb's table, derived via immunoSEQ multiplex PCR, lists solely in-frame clones and lacks some. The sample lists more than 95,000 clones, 70% to 85% occurring once. The sequencing input was peripheral blood. All receptors derive from a man between 65 and 79 years old with active or convalescent COVID-19.

The table lists this clone with a count of one. The J gene is TRBJ2-3, the V gene TRBV27; D possibly corresponds to TRBD2 (6 bases). V lost 7 bases to trimming and J lost 3 bases, with 17 bases between them. Per germline, CDR1 MNHEY and CDR2 SMNVEV (reference sequence). This CDR3 has 15 residues. CDR3 sequence (DNA): TGTGCCAGCATCCAAGGGACTCCCGGGACAGATACGCAGTATTTT. The encoded protein is CASIQGTPGTDTQYF.

The rearrangement uses TRBV11-3 and TRBJ2-1; 11 bases are a match to TRBD2. Trimming at V came to 6 bases and at J to 9 bases, leaving 10 bases not matched to a gene. Germline values: CDR1 SGHNT, CDR2 YENEEA. This CDR3 region has 15 residues. The CDR3 DNA is TGTGCCAGCAGTTGGTCAGGACTAGCGGGTCTTGAGCAGTTCTTC. It codes for CASSWSGLAGLEQFF.

The gene calls are TRBV5-8 and TRBJ2-1; no clear D. The CDR3 is 11 residues long. Germline assignment: CDR1 SGHTS and CDR2 YDEGEE. V shed 4 bases and J shed 15 bases, with 14 bases lying between them. CDR3 loop: CASSAGSLGFF. In DNA form, the CDR3 reads TGTGCCAGCAGCGCCGGGTCCTTGGGGTTCTTC.

The rearrangement uses TRBV19 and TRBJ2-1, with 9 bases matching TRBD1. The CDR3 is made up of 15 amino acids. V shed 5 bases, J shed 6 bases, and the junction held 8 bases outside the gene matches. Germline V gives CDR1 LNHDA, CDR2 SQIVND (reference sequence). CDR3 sequence reads: CASSAGQGTINEQFF. For the CDR3, the DNA is TGTGCCAGTAGTGCGGGACAGGGTACGATCAATGAGCAGTTCTTC.

This clone was seen a handful of times. This rearrangement joins TRBV7-8 to TRBJ2-2, with D possibly matching TRBD2 (6 bases). V gave up 7 bases and J gave up 3 bases, with 12 bases separating them. CDR3 size: 14 residues. Germline CDR1 SGHVS, CDR2 FQNEAQ. In DNA form, the CDR3 reads TGTGCCAGCATCGTAGGGACTTACACCGGGGAGCTGTTTTTT. Protein: CASIVGTYTGELFF.

The sample holds a few counts of this clone. The chain recombines TRBV19 with TRBJ1-2; 9 bases are shared with TRBD1. V was clipped by 5 bases and J by 6 bases; unmatched bases: 10. CDR1 and CDR2 (germline): LNHDA, SQIVND (reference sequence). The CDR3 loop spans 15 amino acids. CDR3 in DNA: TGTGCCAGTAGTCCGAGGACAGGGGCGGAGGATGGCTACACCTTC. Amino acids: CASSPRTGAEDGYTF.

This clone showed up just once. The chain is built from TRBV7-2 and TRBJ2-1; 12 nucleotides agree with TRBD2. Germline V lookup: CDR1 SGHTA, CDR2 FQGNSA. The CDR3 totals 17 residues. After removal of 2 bases from V and 7 bases from J, the junction contained 9 bases not matched to a gene. This CDR3 is CASSLSPASGGANEQFF. For the CDR3, the DNA is TGTGCCAGCAGCTTATCCCCCGCTAGCGGGGGGGCGAATGAGCAGTTCTTC.

This sequence joins TRBV11-3 and TRBJ2-5; perhaps TRBD1 as D (6 bases). V was shortened by 1 base and J by 5 bases, with 11 bases between the two germline ends. Germline values: CDR1 SGHNT, CDR2 YENEEA. The CDR3 loop spans 14 amino acids. The CDR3 nucleotides are TGTGCCAGCAGCTTAGGAACAGGGTGGGAGACCCAGTACTTC. Amino acid sequence: CASSLGTGWETQYF.

The rearrangement uses TRBV7-9 and TRBJ2-7, with D possibly TRBD1 on 6 matching bases. Germline V lookup: CDR1 SEHNR, CDR2 FQNEAQ (reference sequence). There are 12 residues in the CDR3. V was pared by 2 bases and J by 6 bases, with 8 bases between. DNA for the CDR3: TGTGCCAGCAGCTTAATCAGGGGCGAGCAGTACTTC. Its translation: CASSLIRGEQYF.

V gene TRBV5-1 combines with J gene TRBJ2-7, with 7 nucleotides matching TRBD2. V lost 0 bases to trimming and J lost 4 bases; unmatched junction nucleotides: 7. CDR3 size: 15 residues. In germline, CDR1 is SGHRS, CDR2 YFSETQ. The CDR3 protein is CASSLGAGEGYEQYF. In DNA form, the CDR3 reads TGCGCCAGCAGCTTGGGGGCGGGAGAAGGGTACGAGCAGTACTTC.

V usage is TRBV6-1 and J usage is TRBJ1-2; a weak D match, TRBD1 (6 bases). V dropped 2 bases and J dropped 6 bases, with 10 bases sitting between them. This CDR3 has 13 amino acids. CDR1 and CDR2 (germline): MNHNS, SASEGT. The CDR3 sequence is CASSETGKHGYTF. The CDR3 DNA sequence: TGTGCCAGCAGTGAAACAGGGAAGCATGGCTACACCTTC.

The chain couples TRBV10-1 to TRBJ2-3; TRBD2 matches 10 bases. Germline lookup yields CDR1 WNHNN and CDR2 SYGVQD (reference sequence). The CDR3 is made up of 16 amino acids. The J segment lost 0 bases and the V segment lost 6 bases, leaving 6 bases of the junction unmatched. The CDR3 sequence: CASRRTSGHSTDTQYF. The CDR3 DNA reads as TGCGCCAGCAGACGGACTAGCGGCCATAGCACAGATACGCAGTATTTT.

The chain has TRBV30 and TRBJ2-2; D possibly corresponds to TRBD1 (5 bases). The germline CDR1 and CDR2 sequences are GTSNPN and SVGIG (reference sequence). V dropped 4 bases and J dropped 0 bases, with 9 bases sitting between them. The CDR3 totals 14 residues. The CDR3, as DNA: TGTGCCTGGAACAGGCCCCCGAACACCGGGGAGCTGTTTTTT. It encodes CAWNRPPNTGELFF.

V and J are TRBV3-1 (or the pseudogene TRBV3-2) and TRBJ1-5, with 7 bases lining up with TRBD1. The CDR3 extends over 14 amino acids. Germline lookup yields CDR1 LGHDT and CDR2 YNNKEL (reference sequence). Trimming at V came to 5 bases and at J to 4 bases, leaving 5 bases not matched to a gene. Here the CDR3 DNA reads TGTGCCAGCAGCTCCCGGGACAGAAATCAGCCCCAGCATTTT. Its translation is CASSSRDRNQPQHF.

The J gene is TRBJ2-5, the V gene TRBV5-6; 9 bases match TRBD1. Trimming removed 0 bases from V and 2 bases from J; junction bases left unmatched: 2. This CDR3 is built from 15 residues. CDR1 is SGHDT, CDR2 YYEEEE, per germline. The CDR3 coding sequence is TGTGCCAGCAGCTTGGACAGGGGGCGACAAGAGACCCAGTACTTC. It codes for CASSLDRGRQETQYF.

The V and J genes are TRBV7-2 and TRBJ1-2; D is unresolved. There are 13 residues in the CDR3. V was clipped by 3 bases and J by 4 bases, with 9 bases between them. CDR1 is SGHTA and CDR2 is FQGNSA in the germline V gene. As DNA, the CDR3 is TGTGCCAGCAGCTTCGGTGCTTCCTATGGCTACACCTTC. As protein: CASSFGASYGYTF.

The chain combines TRBV5-8 with TRBJ1-1; D is perhaps TRBD1 (6 bases). CDR1 and CDR2 from the germline V gene are SGHTS and YDEGEE. The CDR3 is 14 residues long. V was shortened by 0 bases and J by 1 base, with 7 bases between the two germline ends. This CDR3 is CASSLVQGNTEAFF. CDR3 bases: TGTGCCAGCAGCTTGGTACAGGGGAACACTGAAGCTTTCTTT.

The V gene is TRBV5-1, the J gene TRBJ2-7; TRBD2 agrees at 7 bases. V was clipped by 0 bases and J by 2 bases; unmatched bases: 5. Germline lookup yields CDR1 SGHRS and CDR2 YFSETQ. This CDR3 spans 15 amino acids. CDR3 DNA: TGCGCCAGCAGCTTGGCCAGCGGGGACGCCTACGAGCAGTACTTC. Its translation is CASSLASGDAYEQYF.

The chain links TRBV5-5 to TRBJ2-5; TRBD1 matches 9 bases. The germline V gene encodes CDR1 SGHKS and CDR2 YYEKEE (reference sequence). This CDR3 has 14 residues. The V and J ends lost 5 bases and 3 bases, in that order; junction bases with no gene match: 5. The CDR3: CASSTRTGEETQYF. For the CDR3, the DNA is TGTGCCAGCAGTACTAGGACAGGGGAAGAGACCCAGTACTTC.

This chain uses TRBV11-2 with TRBJ1-2; tentatively, D is TRBD1 (6 bases). The CDR3 has 17 amino acids. V was trimmed by 5 bases and J by 0 bases, leaving 19 bases between them. In germline, CDR1 is SGHAT, CDR2 FQNNGV. CDR3 residues: CASSHITGPRSNYGYTF. CDR3 nucleotide sequence: TGTGCCAGCAGCCATATCACAGGGCCCAGATCTAACTATGGCTACACCTTC.

The rearrangement joins TRBV11-2 to TRBJ2-1; 9 nucleotides line up with TRBD1. The CDR3 covers 16 residues. V dropped 1 base and J dropped 12; count of bases not matched to a gene: 13. Germline V lookup: CDR1 SGHAT, CDR2 FQNNGV. The CDR3 sequence: CASSLGSTGGGSVQFF. Written as DNA, the CDR3 is TGTGCCAGCAGCTTAGGGTCTACAGGGGGCGGATCAGTGCAGTTCTTC.

This clone was recorded many times. The CDR3 bases are TGTGCCAGCAGCTTAGCGGGTGCGGGCGAGCAGTACTTC. Protein sequence: CASSLAGAGEQYF. This chain links TRBV7-2 with TRBJ2-7, with a tentative D call TRBD2 (5 bases). Germline V CDR1 and CDR2: SGHTA, FQGNSA. The germline V and J ends were trimmed by 0 bases and 6 bases, with 9 bases remaining between them. The CDR3 is 13 residues long.

This chain uses TRBV11-2 with TRBJ2-5; 10 positions agree with TRBD2. V shed 5 bases and J 5 bases; nucleotides not matched to a gene: 11. CDR1 and CDR2 (germline): SGHAT, FQNNGV. The CDR3 covers 16 residues. CDR3 residues: CASSGGASGSLETQYF. DNA of the CDR3: TGTGCCAGCAGCGGGGGGGCTAGCGGGAGTCTTGAGACCCAGTACTTC.

This chain connects TRBV4-1 to TRBJ2-1, with 8 bases lining up with TRBD2. The ends lost 3 bases at V and 7 bases at J; junction bases unmatched: 11. Germline-derived CDR1 and CDR2 are MGHRA and YSYEKL. CDR3 length: 16 residues. CDR3 residues: CASSHLSTSGKNEQFF. The CDR3 DNA sequence: TGCGCCAGCAGCCACCTTAGCACTAGCGGAAAAAATGAGCAGTTCTTC.

The chain is built from TRBV28 and TRBJ2-3; 7 positions agree with TRBD2. The length of the CDR3 is 16 residues. Germline V CDR1 and CDR2: MDHEN, SYDVKM. The junction had 14 bases not matched to a gene; V was cut back by 5 bases and J by 6 bases. CDR3 region: CASSPIGTTLGDTQYF. The CDR3, as DNA: TGTGCCAGCAGTCCAATAGGGACTACCCTGGGGGATACGCAGTATTTT.

The chain has TRBV4-3 and TRBJ1-2; D is possibly TRBD1 (5 bases). From germline, CDR1 is LGHNA and CDR2 YSLEER. V dropped 6 bases and J dropped 4 bases, with 9 bases sitting between them. CDR3 length equals 12 residues. The CDR3 coding sequence is TGCGCCAGCAGAAGCACAGGCTATGGCTACACCTTC. Its translation: CASRSTGYGYTF.